This paragraph reports one TCR beta chain. Its antigen target is currently unknown. The input lacks base qualities; no much larger clone sits a single base away. This sample is part of a study of blood T cell repertoires in COVID-19 (dated by TCRdb to the early 2020s). As for the study more broadly: Samples from collaborators originated in the United States, Italy and Spain and spanned both the acute and convalescent phases of COVID-19. Nearly every sample came with metadata listing a de-identified subject ID, COVID-19 status, age in years and sex. The dataset comprised deeply sampled blood TCRbeta repertoires from subjects exposed to, actively infected with, or recovered from COVID-19. The samples were drawn from two sources: the first 160 participants of the ongoing ImmuneRACE study, and 1,254 subjects contributed by 6 global collaborators. Where available, HLA class I and class II types were obtained from metadata supplied by the sample provider rather than from assay-based typing. The repertoires were released in a freely available public database meant as a resource for research on the immune response to SARS-CoV-2. The prospective study material was composed of cDNA or gDNA derived from T cells, B-cell-depleted T cells, or PBMCs.

Findings and caveats that apply to the study as a whole: The quantity of clinical and demographic metadata differed by source and by participant and was supplied without curation.

The collaborating institutions used their own protocols to collect whole blood in K2EDTA tubes. For TCRbeta analysis, collaborator samples were shipped as frozen whole blood, as isolated PBMCs, or as DNA extracted from either sample type. The CDR3 goes from the cysteine to the phenylalanine over 13 residues. Only the CDR3 DNA is retained, 39 bases long and in frame from the first base. The V end loses 2 bases and the J end loses 3 bases, and a stretch of 8 bases separates them. CDR1 and CDR2 are drawn from the germline V gene: MNHEY, SVGAGI. TCRbeta CDR3 regions were amplified from genomic DNA using the immunoSEQ Assay, a bias-controlled multiplex PCR. In the paper's pipeline: Nucleated cell counts per sample were estimated from amplification of reference gene primers within the assay. To quantify the absolute abundance of each unique TCRbeta CDR3 rearrangement, sequence reads were collapsed and filtered. For each sample, productive Simpson clonality was calculated by taking the square root of Simpson's diversity index across productive rearrangements. This immuneACCESS table, as held by TCRdb, lists in-frame sequences with V and J called but not all clones. Of the missing ones, under half trace to an unresolved V gene in checked studies; the others have no known cause. V and J calls and clone size follow that table, whereas D and trimming were derived from the DNA. The sample table shows 65,000 to 85,000 clones, and 65% to 85% are seen once. The ten largest account for approximately 5.3% of the sample.

The sequencing sample was made of peripheral blood. The V and J segments used are TRBV6-5 and TRBJ2-7; there is no confident call for the D gene. This TCR was recovered from a man aged 45-65 years with active COVID-19. At the DNA level, the sequence is TGTGCCAGCAGTTACGCGAGAAACTACGAGCAGTACTTC. Its product reads: CASSYARNYEQYF.